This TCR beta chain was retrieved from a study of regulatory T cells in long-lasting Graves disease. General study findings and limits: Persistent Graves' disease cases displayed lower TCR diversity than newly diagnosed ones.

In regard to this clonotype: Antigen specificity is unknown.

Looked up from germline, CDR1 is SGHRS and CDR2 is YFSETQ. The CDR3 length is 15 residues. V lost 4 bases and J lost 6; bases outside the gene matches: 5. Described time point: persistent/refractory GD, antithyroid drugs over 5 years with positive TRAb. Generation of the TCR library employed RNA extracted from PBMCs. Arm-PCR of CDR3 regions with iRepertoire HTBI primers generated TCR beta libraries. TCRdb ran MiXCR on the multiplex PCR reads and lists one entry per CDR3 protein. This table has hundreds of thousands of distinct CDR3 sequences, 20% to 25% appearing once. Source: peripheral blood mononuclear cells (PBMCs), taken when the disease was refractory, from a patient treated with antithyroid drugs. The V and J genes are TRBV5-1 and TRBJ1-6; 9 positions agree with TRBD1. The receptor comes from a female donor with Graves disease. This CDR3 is CASSGTTGGNSPLHF. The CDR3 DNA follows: TGCGCCAGCAGCGGGACGACAGGGGGTAATTCACCCCTCCACTTT.